These 26 T cell receptor beta chains were sequenced from one sample in a study of OX40 agonist ivuxolimab in advanced cancers. TCRdb keeps only in-frame clones here, not all; method: immunoSEQ multiplex PCR. This table holds roughly 80,000 clones, over 75% found once. The sequenced sample was CD4+ or CD8+ T cells sorted from blood, obtained in a trial of the OX40 agonist ivuxolimab. These receptors all stem from an adult with an advanced solid tumor such as melanoma, head and neck, liver or kidney cancer.

V usage is TRBV6-5 and J usage is TRBJ2-5, with D tentatively TRBD1 or TRBD2 (5 bases each). The CDR3 is 14 residues long. V gave up 5 bases and J gave up 7 bases, with 17 bases separating them. The germline CDR1 and CDR2 sequences are MNHEY and SVGAGI. CDR3 sequence: CASSPGRPPRTQYF. CDR3 nucleotides: TGTGCCAGCAGTCCGGGACGGCCTCCGCGGACCCAGTACTTC.

The chain couples TRBV29-1 to TRBJ2-7; either TRBD1 or TRBD2 may fit D (5 bases each). This CDR3 region has 11 residues. Germline loops: CDR1 SQVTM, CDR2 ANQGSEA. Deletions cut 4 bases from V and 5 bases from J, with 9 bases between. Here the CDR3 DNA reads TGCAGCGTTGGGGGGTTTAACGAGCAGTACTTC. Residues: CSVGGFNEQYF.

Of note for this clone: This may come from a read error, since a much larger clone is one base off. The chain employs TRBV7-2 and TRBJ2-7, with 11 bases matching TRBD2. This CDR3 is 14 amino acids long. The germline V gene has CDR1 SGHTA and CDR2 FQGNSA. In nucleotides, the CDR3 is TGTGCCAGCAGCCTAGCGGGGGGCGCCTACGAGCAGTACTTC. Amino acids: CASSLAGGAYEQYF.

The J gene is TRBJ2-3, the V gene TRBV5-1; D is undetermined. V lost 2 bases, J lost 4 bases, and 11 bases lay in between. This CDR3 has 14 amino acids. Germline CDR1 and CDR2: SGHRS and YFSETQ. In DNA, the CDR3 is TGCGCCAGCAGCTTCCAAACGGATTCAGATACGCAGTATTTT. Translated: CASSFQTDSDTQYF.

V gene TRBV6-5 combines with J gene TRBJ2-5; D is uncertain. The CDR3 is 13 residues long. Trimming stripped 5 bases from V and 7 bases from J, with 14 bases between. CDR1 MNHEY and CDR2 SVGAGI come from the germline V gene. The CDR3 DNA follows: TGTGCCAGCAGTAAAAAAAAGGACGGGACCCAGTACTTC. Residues: CASSKKKDGTQYF.

The CDR3 DNA is TGTGCCAGCAGCTTTAGACACGCCGACACAGATACGCAGTATTTT. Its translation is CASSFRHADTDTQYF. The chain carries TRBV7-2 and TRBJ2-3; D gene unclear. The germline CDR1 and CDR2 sequences are SGHTA and FQGNSA. The CDR3 loop spans 15 amino acids. Trimming cost V 3 bases and J 2 bases, with 12 bases left between them. Using reference TRBV7-2 and TRBJ2-3 for the parts outside the CDR3, the full variable domain is GAGVSQSPSNKVTEKGKDVELRCDPISGHTALYWYRQSLGQGLEFLIYFQGNSAPDKSGLPSDRFSAERTGGSVSTLTIQRTQQEDSAVYLCASSFRHADTDTQYFGPGTRLTVL.

The chain carries TRBV7-2 and TRBJ2-7; the D is unclear. This CDR3 contains 12 residues. CDR1 is SGHTA, CDR2 FQGNSA, per germline. V was pared by 3 bases and J by 7 bases, with 10 bases between. The CDR3 spells CASSFYGGEQYF. The CDR3 region has the DNA TGTGCCAGCAGCTTCTATGGCGGAGAGCAGTACTTC.

The V and J genes are TRBV2 and TRBJ2-2; 10 nucleotides match TRBD2. This CDR3 has 15 residues. Germline V gives CDR1 SNHLY, CDR2 FYNNEI. J was trimmed by 5 bases and V by 8 bases; bases with no gene match: 8. The CDR3 nucleotides read TGTGCCAGCGGGCCCAGCGGGGGGGCGACCGGGGAGCTGTTTTTT. Protein: CASGPSGGATGELFF.

V gene TRBV5-1 combines with J gene TRBJ2-5, with TRBD1 identical over 8 bases. Germline CDR1 reads SGHRS; CDR2 reads YFSETQ. V trimming: 7 bases; J trimming: 2 bases; junction bases outside the gene matches: 10. The CDR3 sequence is 15 residues long. Written as DNA, the CDR3 is TGCGCCAGCCAGGGGGCGGGGAAGGGACAAGAGACCCAGTACTTC. Translating gives CASQGAGKGQETQYF.

Here the CDR3 reads CASSLVGYTEAFF. CDR3 DNA: TGCGCCAGCAGCTTAGTAGGGTACACTGAAGCTTTCTTT. The V gene is TRBV5-1, the J gene TRBJ1-1; D is unclear. CDR1 and CDR2 from the germline V gene are SGHRS and YFSETQ. Trimming took 2 bases from V and 3 from J, leaving 8 bases between them. There are 13 residues in the CDR3.

In the case of this clone: Other DNA sequences in this specimen translate into the identical CDR3. The rearrangement uses TRBV18 and TRBJ1-1; D is possibly TRBD1 (5 bases). This CDR3 spans 14 amino acids. Trimming pared 3 bases from V and 4 bases from J, leaving 12 bases between. Germline assignment: CDR1 KGHSH and CDR2 LQKENI. CDR3 DNA sequence: TGTGCCAGCTCACCGGCACAGAGGGGCACTGAAGCTTTCTTT. The encoded protein is CASSPAQRGTEAFF.

About this clone: The junction and the germline gene differ at one end; a read error may be behind it. This sequence joins TRBV7-9 and TRBJ2-7, with 7 nucleotides matching TRBD2. CDR3 length: 12 residues. CDR1 SEHNR and CDR2 FQNEAQ come from the germline V gene (reference sequence). CDR3 residues: CASSLEGGIVHF. The CDR3, as DNA: TGTGCCAGCAGCCTAGAGGGAGGGATCGTTCACTTC.

The V gene is TRBV14, the J gene TRBJ1-1; the D gene is possibly TRBD1 (5 bases). The germline gives CDR1 SGHDN, CDR2 FVKESK. The V and J ends lost 1 base and 4 bases respectively, with 10 bases between them. The CDR3 is made up of 14 amino acids. The CDR3 loop is CASSQARQGTEAFF. CDR3 DNA: TGTGCCAGCAGCCAAGCGAGGCAGGGCACTGAAGCTTTCTTT.

The rearrangement links TRBV5-1 to TRBJ2-7, with D possibly TRBD1 on 6 matching bases. V lost 1 base to trimming and J lost 6 bases, with 11 bases between them. CDR1 and CDR2 from the germline V gene are SGHRS and YFSETQ. The CDR3 totals 13 residues. The CDR3 nucleotides are TGCGCCAGCAGCTTGACATGGACAGCCGAGCAGTACTTC. It translates to CASSLTWTAEQYF.

The genes are TRBV5-1 and TRBJ2-1; D is unclear. The CDR3 runs to 13 residues. The germline V gene encodes CDR1 SGHRS and CDR2 YFSETQ. V lost 2 bases and J lost 10, with 13 bases in between. CDR3 DNA sequence: TGCGCCAGCAGCTTCCCGACGCTCAGGGAGCAGTTCTTC. Translation gives CASSFPTLREQFF.

The chain combines TRBV5-3 with TRBJ2-5; 9 positions agree with TRBD2. TRBV5-3 is an open reading frame, and its role is uncertain. V was clipped by 2 bases and J by 1 base; unmatched bases: 3. The CDR3 has 15 amino acids. CDR3 loop: CARSLSSGSQETQYF. DNA for the CDR3: TGTGCCAGAAGCTTAAGTAGCGGGAGCCAAGAGACCCAGTACTTC.

A note on this clone: The CDR3 carries no conserved terminal phenylalanine or tryptophan, so it likely arises from a read error. The rearrangement joins TRBV2 to TRBJ1-2, with 7 bases lining up with TRBD1. Trimming removed 8 bases from V and 4 bases from J; junction bases left unmatched: 7. Germline-derived CDR1 and CDR2 are SNHLY and FYNNEI. The CDR3 contains 13 residues. The CDR3 nucleotides read TGTGCCAGCGCACAACAGGGGCCCTATGGCTACACCCTC. Its protein is CASAQQGPYGYTL.

This chain joins TRBV5-1 and TRBJ1-2, with TRBD1 identical over 7 bases. V lost 0 bases, J lost 8 bases, and 4 bases stayed unmatched. The germline CDR1 and CDR2 sequences are SGHRS and YFSETQ. This CDR3 is built from 13 residues. In DNA, the CDR3 is TGCGCCAGCAGCTTGGGAGGGACAGAAGGCTACACCTTC. Residues: CASSLGGTEGYTF.

The V and J genes are TRBV4-3 and TRBJ2-3; 10 bases align to TRBD2. Trimming cost V 2 bases and J 3 bases; bases outside gene matches: 11. The CDR3 has 18 amino acids. Looked up from germline, CDR1 is LGHNA and CDR2 is YSLEER. This CDR3 is CASSQRPSSGSFTDTQYF. The CDR3 DNA follows: TGCGCCAGCAGCCAAAGACCTTCTAGCGGGAGTTTTACAGATACGCAGTATTTT.

This chain connects TRBV7-2 to TRBJ1-3; the D gene is possibly TRBD1 (5 bases). Trimming removed 1 base at V and 1 base at J, with 14 bases between. This CDR3 comprises 17 residues. CDR1 and CDR2 (germline): SGHTA, FQGNSA. The CDR3: CASSLGWGERSGNTIYF. CDR3 in DNA: TGTGCCAGCAGCTTAGGATGGGGGGAGCGGTCTGGAAACACCATATATTTT.

The V call is TRBV2, the J call TRBJ1-2; 7 bases are a match to TRBD1. The CDR3 loop spans 15 amino acids. J lost 4 bases, V lost 1 base, and 6 bases had no gene match. CDR1 and CDR2 from the germline V gene are SNHLY and FYNNEI. The CDR3 region has the DNA TGTGCCAGCAGTGAAGTCGACAGGGACTCCTATGGCTACACCTTC. It codes for CASSEVDRDSYGYTF.

V usage is TRBV6-5 and J usage is TRBJ1-1; D not certain. CDR1 is MNHEY and CDR2 is SVGAGI in the germline V gene. This CDR3 is 14 amino acids long. Trimming took off 6 bases at V and 1 base at J, with 12 bases between the two ends. CDR3 coding DNA: TGTGCCAGCAGAGCGACCGTAGGGAACACTGAAGCTTTCTTT. Translating gives CASRATVGNTEAFF.

The V call is TRBV7-2, the J call TRBJ1-5; TRBD1 agrees at 7 bases. This CDR3 is built from 16 residues. The germline gives CDR1 SGHTA, CDR2 FQGNSA. The V segment lost 3 bases and the J segment 2 bases; nucleotides outside the gene matches: 7. CDR3 sequence: CASSLKQGRGNQPQHF. The CDR3 DNA reads TGTGCCAGCAGCTTGAAACAGGGGCGCGGCAATCAGCCCCAGCATTTT.

This clone was observed many times. The V and J genes are TRBV5-1 and TRBJ2-7, with unresolved D. V lost 4 bases, J lost 6 bases, and 11 bases lay in between. CDR1 is SGHRS and CDR2 is YFSETQ in the germline V gene. The CDR3 loop spans 12 amino acids. CDR3 nucleotide sequence: TGCGCCAGCAGCCCCCCAGACGGCGAGCAGTACTTC. Translation gives CASSPPDGEQYF.

The chain links TRBV30 to TRBJ1-1; D is undetermined. V was trimmed by 5 bases and J by 1 base, leaving 14 bases between them. The CDR3 is 14 residues long. In germline, CDR1 is GTSNPN, CDR2 SVGIG (reference sequence). CDR3 DNA: TGTGCCTGGCAAAAGGGCAGCAGGAACACTGAAGCTTTCTTT. Residues: CAWQKGSRNTEAFF.

This clone was counted a few times. The chain combines TRBV15 with TRBJ2-3; weak D call: TRBD2 (5 bases). The CDR3 has 15 amino acids. Germline V gene data show CDR1 as LNHNV and CDR2 as YYDKDF (reference sequence). V shed 3 bases and J shed 2 bases, with 12 bases lying between them. The CDR3 DNA follows: TGTGCCACCAGCAGGCGTAAAGCGGACACAGATACGCAGTATTTT. This codes for CATSRRKADTDTQYF. Using reference TRBV15 and TRBJ2-3 for the parts outside the CDR3, the full variable domain is DAMVIQNPRYQVTQFGKPVTLSCSQTLNHNVMYWYQQKSSQAPKLLFHYYDKDFNNEADTPDNFQSRRPNTSFCFLDIRSPGLGDTAMYLCATSRRKADTDTQYFGPGTRLTVL.